This T cell receptor (beta chain) was identified during a study of blood T cells in healthy people across ages. At the level of the study: Template switching retrieved approximately one barcoded beta molecule for each two T cells.

A second roughly 7 to 11 cycle PCR used barcoded and J-beta primers. Researchers report that a template-switch adaptor with 12 random nucleotides tagged each cDNA molecule. TCRdb re-derived calls from the 5' RACE reads in MiXCR, one entry per CDR3 protein. This sample carries approximately 1,100,000 distinct CDR3 sequences, 45% of them seen once, and the ten largest clones take approximately 19%. The CDR3 consists of 14 residues. Germline lookup yields CDR1 MNHNS and CDR2 SASEGT. Trimming took 0 bases from V and 4 from J, leaving 9 bases between them. This clonotype was obtained from a woman aged 60-75 years in good health. What was sequenced was blood. The gene calls are TRBV6-1 and TRBJ1-1; D is unclear. The CDR3 sequence is CASSEAGFSTEAFF. CDR3 DNA sequence: TGTGCCAGCAGTGAAGCGGGGTTTAGCACTGAAGCTTTCTTT.